This TCR beta chain came from a study of cytotoxic CD8 clonotypes in ibrutinib-treated CLL (dated by TCRdb to the early 2020s). About the full investigation: The cohort was composed of under 12 relapsed/refractory and approximately 16 treatment-naive patients; IGHV unmutated status was identified in around 17 patients. Responses were partial in about 25 patients and complete in 2; after median about 63 months follow-up, about 15 stayed in remission and some twelve progressed. Response samples were taken after a median of around 13 months on treatment, ranging from about 6 to 36 months. On average, each sample had roughly 260,000 productive templates and 100,000 or so productive rearrangements. Longitudinal samples were available for about 30% of the roughly 86 trial participants. Cryopreserved peripheral blood mononuclear cells were obtained prior to treatment, at the time of response, and at either disease progression or sustained remission. All remission and progressive disease samples were collected while patients were still receiving ibrutinib. What the research found in general, with its limitations: Clonality increased at ibrutinib response, stayed stable in sustained remission, and fell back toward baseline at progression. Public clonotypes were rare and either shrank or stayed stable during treatment, and the rise in clonality at ibrutinib response reflected expansion of private clonotypes. Sustained-remission and progressing patients did not have matched sampling times, and lymph node repertoires were not examined. At baseline, clonality was higher than in age-matched healthy donors and showed a strong correlation with circulating CD8+ T-cell counts.

This sample's time point label indicates: eleven to twelve months on ibrutinib. Approximately 2 micrograms of genomic DNA were extracted from cryopreserved PBMCs for TCR beta library preparation. High-throughput TCR beta sequencing was performed on longitudinal blood samples from CLL patients receiving ibrutinib monotherapy. The patients took part in an open-label, single-center phase 2 trial of ibrutinib monotherapy. On a MiSeq, deep resolution sequencing aimed for a depth between 1 in 1 million and 1 in 200,000 T cells, with each clonotype covered about 9.9x on average. The immunoSEQ hsTCRB Kit was used to generate TCR beta libraries. The original pipeline was this. Data were analyzed with ImmunoSEQ Data Assistant and ImmunoSEQ Analyzer, with V, D and J genes assigned per IMGT definitions. Clonality, which ranges from 0 to 1, was calculated as one minus the normalized Shannon entropy of productive rearrangement frequencies. Only overrepresented clonotypes making up at least 0.05% of each patient's repertoire were included in the public clonotype analysis. About a dozen repertoires from age-matched healthy donors, obtained from immuneACCESS, served as clonality controls. This is the immuneACCESS table as TCRdb keeps it, with only in-frame sequences that have V and J called. A part of the clones is gone; compared with another copy, unresolved V genes explain less than half, and the rest is unexplained. V, J and clone size are those of that table, while D and trimming were read from the DNA. Within this sample are 110,000 to 150,000 clones, with 75% to 95% of them counted one time only. Roughly 10% of the sample lies in the top ten.

As regards this clone: The clone's antigen remains unknown. No much larger clone exists at a distance of one base, and base qualities are not known.

From the cysteine up to the phenylalanine, the CDR3 has a length of 14 residues. Of the read, only the CDR3 DNA is kept; its 42 bases are in frame from base 1. V gives up 8 bases and J gives up 0 bases, and the segment between their germline ends measures 10 bases. CDR1 and CDR2, looked up from the germline V gene, are MDHEN and SYDVKM. The sequence links TRBV28 to TRBJ1-4, with TRBD1 as a weak D call on 6 bases. This sequence originates from a human donor with chronic lymphocytic leukemia. Sequences were derived from PBMCs, sampled after 12 months of ibrutinib treatment. In nucleotide form, the sequence is TGTGCCAGCGGACCAGGGGCAACTAATGAAAAACTGTTTTTT. The encoded protein is CASGPGATNEKLFF.